This entry concerns a single T cell receptor beta chain. Its antigen remains unknown. Only in-frame clones appear in the TCRdb table, and some are missing; sequencing was by immunoSEQ multiplex PCR. The sample records roughly 62,000 clones, more than 85% being singletons. The sample originates from a study of cytomegalovirus exposure and HLA in healthy donors. Study overall: It was reported in a later analysis that the 120 validation repertoires used the same platform as the roughly 670 first-cohort repertoires. Study-wide results and limits: It was confirmed in vitro that a few of the CMV-associated chains were specific for CMV antigens. The authors enumerated around 150 TCR beta chains as linked to cytomegalovirus.

Sequenced sample: PBMCs. The sequence derives from a woman aged 25 to 39 in good health and CMV-seronegative.

Here the CDR3 reads CASSPNRLAGGAGTQYF. For the CDR3, the DNA is TGTGCCAGCTCACCTAATCGACTAGCGGGAGGCGCGGGTACGCAGTATTTT. The V and J genes are TRBV18 and TRBJ2-3; TRBD2 aligns across 13 bases. This CDR3 is built from 17 residues. Trimming took 3 bases from V and 8 from J; bases not matched to a gene: 11. The germline V gene has CDR1 KGHSH and CDR2 LQKENI. Together with reference TRBV18 and TRBJ2-3, the CDR3 gives the full variable domain: NAGVMQNPRHLVRRRGQEARLRCSPMKGHSHVYWYRQLPEEGLKFMVYLQKENIIDESGMPKERFSAEFPKEGPSILRIQQVVRGDSAAYFCASSPNRLAGGAGTQYFGPGTRLTVL.